These 21 T cell receptor beta chains were sequenced from one sample in a study of memory CD4+ T cells and cytomegalovirus serostatus. Clones were read by immunoSEQ multiplex PCR, and TCRdb kept only the in-frame ones, dropping some. This sample has under 50,000 clones, with approximately 74% found just once. Single viable CD3+CD4+CD8-CD45RO+ cells were sorted as the memory CD4+ T cells. What was sequenced was memory CD4+ T cells from blood. The receptors were gathered from an adult in good health and CMV-seropositive.

This clone came up a few times. This chain joins TRBV28 and TRBJ2-2, with D unclear. The CDR3 is made up of 14 amino acids. Germline CDR1 is MDHEN and CDR2 is SYDVKM. V lost 6 bases, J lost 5 bases, and 13 bases lay in between. CDR3 region: CASRAGSDTGELFF. The CDR3, as DNA: TGTGCCAGCAGAGCAGGATCGGATACCGGGGAGCTGTTTTTT.

This clone has just one count. The CDR3 nucleotides are TGTGCCAGCAGTTACTCACAGGACACTGAAGCTTTCTTT. This encodes CASSYSQDTEAFF. The V gene is TRBV6-6, the J gene TRBJ1-1, with D perhaps TRBD1 (5 bases). Trimming stripped 0 bases from V and 3 bases from J, with 5 bases between. Germline V gives CDR1 MNHNY, CDR2 SVGAGI (reference sequence). The CDR3 length is 13 residues.

This clone has just a few counts. The chain links TRBV29-1 to TRBJ1-4; TRBD1 matches at 8 bases. This CDR3 is 13 amino acids long. Unmatched junction bases numbered 3, after V lost 3 bases and J lost 6 bases. Germline lookup yields CDR1 SQVTM and CDR2 ANQGSEA. Here the CDR3 DNA reads TGCAGCGTTGAGGACAGGGTCGATGAAAAACTGTTTTTT. This gives the protein CSVEDRVDEKLFF.

This sequence joins TRBV5-4 and TRBJ2-7, with TRBD2 as a possible D gene (6 bases). The CDR3 totals 13 residues. Germline assignment: CDR1 SGHNT and CDR2 YYREEE (reference sequence). V gave up 4 bases and J gave up 3 bases, with 11 bases separating them. As DNA, the CDR3 is TGTGCCAGCAGCCTGGGGGGAGACTACGAGCAGTACTTC. The encoded protein is CASSLGGDYEQYF.

V gene TRBV27 combines with J gene TRBJ2-7, with D hard to call. Germline V lookup: CDR1 MNHEY, CDR2 SMNVEV (reference sequence). Between the trimmed V and J ends, which lost 8 bases and 4 bases, there was a span of 15 bases. There are 13 residues in the CDR3. The CDR3 region is CASASPIRYEQYF. DNA for the CDR3: TGTGCCAGCGCATCGCCCATAAGATACGAGCAGTACTTC.

A note on this clone: Other DNA sequences of this sample code for an identical CDR3. The CDR3 DNA reads as TGTGCCAGCAGCTTAGACGGTCCCTACGAGCAGTACTTC. Translating it yields CASSLDGPYEQYF. This chain connects TRBV7-9 to TRBJ2-7; D not certain. The CDR3 loop spans 13 amino acids. Per the germline V gene, CDR1 is SEHNR and CDR2 is FQNEAQ (reference sequence). V lost 1 base to trimming and J lost 2 bases, with 6 bases between them.

The chain links TRBV4-2 to TRBJ1-1; weak D call: TRBD1 (5 bases). V shed 4 bases and J shed 2 bases, with 14 bases lying between them. Per germline, CDR1 LGHNA and CDR2 YNFKEQ. The CDR3 consists of 15 residues. CDR3 sequence reads: CASSLGGGANTEAFF. In nucleotides, the CDR3 is TGTGCCAGCAGCCTCGGGGGGGGAGCCAACACTGAAGCTTTCTTT.

A few counts support this clone. The chain joins TRBV5-1 to TRBJ2-2; 7 nucleotides line up with TRBD1. The CDR3 contains 16 residues. Germline CDR1 is SGHRS and CDR2 is YFSETQ. V shed 2 bases and J 5 bases; nucleotides not matched to a gene: 9. The CDR3 loop reads CASSFDTGEWTGELFF. CDR3 nucleotides: TGCGCCAGCAGCTTTGATACAGGGGAATGGACCGGGGAGCTGTTTTTT.

In this sample, this clone turned up a few times. The gene calls are TRBV7-8 and TRBJ2-7; D gene ambiguous. V shed 2 bases and J shed 4 bases, with 24 bases lying between them. The CDR3 totals 18 residues. Germline V CDR1 and CDR2: SGHVS, FQNEAQ. For the CDR3, the DNA is TGTGCCAGCAGCTTATCTTGGCGGCGTGTGAGACCTTCTTACGAGCAGTACTTC. Protein product: CASSLSWRRVRPSYEQYF.

This chain connects TRBV9 to TRBJ2-3; a possible D gene is TRBD1 (6 bases). The germline V and J ends were trimmed by 0 bases and 0 bases, with 8 bases remaining between them. CDR3 length: 15 residues. Germline CDR1 SGDLS, CDR2 YYNGEE. The CDR3 is CASSVAGASTDTQYF. CDR3 coding DNA: TGTGCCAGCAGCGTAGCAGGGGCGAGCACAGATACGCAGTATTTT. Full variable domain (missing parts from reference TRBV9 and TRBJ2-3): DSGVTQTPKHLITATGQRVTLRCSPRSGDLSVYWYQQSLDQGLQFLIQYYNGEERAKGNILERFSAQQFPDLHSELNLSSLELGDSALYFCASSVAGASTDTQYFGPGTRLTVL.

This clone was counted between two and nine times. J is TRBJ2-2 and V is TRBV5-8; TRBD1 matches 7 bases. Germline loops: CDR1 SGHTS, CDR2 YDEGEE. V was pared by 0 bases and J by 4 bases, with 3 bases of the junction left unmatched. This CDR3 is 15 amino acids long. In nucleotides, the CDR3 is TGTGCCAGCAGCTTGGCGGACAGGAGCACCGGGGAGCTGTTTTTT. The encoded protein is CASSLADRSTGELFF.

J is TRBJ1-1 and V is TRBV5-4; TRBD1 is a possible D gene (5 bases). Trimming pared 3 bases from V and 3 bases from J, leaving 18 bases between. This CDR3 contains 16 residues. Germline values: CDR1 SGHNT, CDR2 YYREEE (reference sequence). The CDR3 sequence: CASSYETDTADTEAFF. In nucleotides, the CDR3 is TGTGCCAGCAGCTACGAAACGGACACGGCTGACACTGAAGCTTTCTTT.

The V and J genes are TRBV7-2 and TRBJ1-3; the D is unclear. Trimming took off 3 bases at V and 3 bases at J, with 9 bases between the two ends. The germline CDR1 and CDR2 sequences are SGHTA and FQGNSA. The CDR3 runs to 14 residues. CDR3 bases: TGTGCCAGCAGCTTGAGCGATGGTGGAAACACCATATATTTT. The encoded protein is CASSLSDGGNTIYF.

This chain connects TRBV5-4 to TRBJ1-4, with a weak D call TRBD1 (6 bases). Trimming took 2 bases from V and 4 from J, leaving 12 bases between them. Germline CDR1 reads SGHNT; CDR2 reads YYREEE (reference sequence). The CDR3 is 15 amino acids. CDR3 bases: TGTGCCAGCAGCTTAAATGACAGGAGTAATGAAAAACTGTTTTTT. Translation gives CASSLNDRSNEKLFF. The full variable domain, with the rest looked up from reference TRBV5-4 and TRBJ1-4, is ETGVTQSPTHLIKTRGQQVTLRCSSQSGHNTVSWYQQALGQGPQFIFQYYREEENGRGNFPPRFSGLQFPNYSSELNVNALELDDSALYLCASSLNDRSNEKLFFGSGTQLSVL.

This clone was counted between two and nine times. This chain connects TRBV9 to TRBJ1-1; no clear D. There are 13 residues in the CDR3. V lost 0 bases and J 8 bases, leaving 11 bases between the germline ends. The germline V gene encodes CDR1 SGDLS and CDR2 YYNGEE. CDR3 nucleotide sequence: TGTGCCAGCAGCGTAGATGGGGATGGGGAAGCTTTCTTT. Residues: CASSVDGDGEAFF.

This chain joins TRBV7-2 and TRBJ2-1; 8 nucleotides match TRBD2. The CDR3 spans 17 residues. The germline CDR1 and CDR2 sequences are SGHTA and FQGNSA. V lost 4 bases, J lost 4 bases, and 12 bases stayed unmatched. In nucleotides, the CDR3 is TGTGCCAGCAGCTCCCTTTCCGGGACTAGAGGATACAATGAGCAGTTCTTC. Its protein product is CASSSLSGTRGYNEQFF. Together with reference TRBV7-2 and TRBJ2-1, the CDR3 gives the full variable domain: GAGVSQSPSNKVTEKGKDVELRCDPISGHTALYWYRQSLGQGLEFLIYFQGNSAPDKSGLPSDRFSAERTGGSVSTLTIQRTQQEDSAVYLCASSSLSGTRGYNEQFFGPGTRLTVL.

Here the CDR3 DNA reads TGTGCCAGCAGCACAGCGGGACAGACCTCACCCCTCCACTTT. It translates to CASSTAGQTSPLHF. The rearrangement links TRBV6-6 to TRBJ1-6; TRBD1 matches at 7 bases. The CDR3 totals 14 residues. Germline V gene sequence: CDR1 MNHNY, CDR2 SVGAGI (reference sequence). Trimming at V came to 6 bases and at J to 10 bases, leaving 9 bases not matched to a gene.

This clone has a handful of counts. V and J are TRBV6-1 and TRBJ2-7, with 7 bases that match TRBD2. This CDR3 region has 15 residues. V lost 0 bases to trimming and J lost 2 bases; unmatched junction nucleotides: 4. Germline V lookup: CDR1 MNHNS, CDR2 SASEGT. CDR3 DNA: TGTGCCAGCAGTGAAGCAAGACTAGCCCCCTACGAGCAGTACTTC. It encodes CASSEARLAPYEQYF.

The J gene is TRBJ2-1, the V gene TRBV7-3, with D unresolved. The CDR3 is 13 amino acids. CDR1 SGHTA and CDR2 FQGTGA come from the germline V gene. The V gene lost 5 bases and the J gene lost 5 bases, with 10 bases spanning the gap. The CDR3 region is CASSIRRDNEQFF. CDR3 nucleotide sequence: TGTGCCAGCAGCATCCGCCGGGACAATGAGCAGTTCTTC. Looking up the rest from reference TRBV7-3 and TRBJ2-1 gives the full variable domain: GAGVSQTPSNKVTEKGKYVELRCDPISGHTALYWYRQSLGQGPEFLIYFQGTGAADDSGLPNDRFFAVRPEGSVSTLKIQRTERGDSAVYLCASSIRRDNEQFFGPGTRLTVL.

The chain is built from TRBV7-2 and TRBJ1-4, with TRBD1 matching over 7 bases. J gave up 7 bases and V 5 bases, and 10 bases lay outside the gene matches. The germline CDR1 and CDR2 sequences are SGHTA and FQGNSA. The CDR3 extends over 15 amino acids. CDR3 sequence reads: CASSEDRAGSEKLFF. CDR3 bases: TGTGCCAGCAGCGAAGACAGGGCCGGGAGTGAAAAACTGTTTTTT.

This chain links TRBV28 with TRBJ2-7, with 7 bases identical to TRBD1. CDR1 and CDR2 (germline): MDHEN, SYDVKM. J lost 2 bases, V lost 5 bases, and 9 bases had no gene match. The CDR3 spans 15 residues. The chain's CDR3 is CASSPKTDRPYEQYF. In DNA, the CDR3 is TGTGCCAGCAGTCCCAAAACGGACAGGCCCTACGAGCAGTACTTC.